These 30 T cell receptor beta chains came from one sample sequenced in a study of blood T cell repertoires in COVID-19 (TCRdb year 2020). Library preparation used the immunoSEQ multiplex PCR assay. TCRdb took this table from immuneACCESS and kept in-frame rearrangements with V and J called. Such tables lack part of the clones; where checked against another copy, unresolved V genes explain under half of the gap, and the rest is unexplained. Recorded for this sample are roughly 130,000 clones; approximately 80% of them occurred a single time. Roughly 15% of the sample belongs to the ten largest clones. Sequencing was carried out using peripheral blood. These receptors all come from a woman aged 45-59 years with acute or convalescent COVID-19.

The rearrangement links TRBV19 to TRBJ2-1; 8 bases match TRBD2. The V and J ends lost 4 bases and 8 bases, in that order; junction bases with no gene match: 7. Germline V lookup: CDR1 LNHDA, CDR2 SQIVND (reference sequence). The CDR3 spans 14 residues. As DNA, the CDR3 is TGTGCCAGTAGTACTGCGGGGGGAGTGTATGAGCAGTTCTTC. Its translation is CASSTAGGVYEQFF.

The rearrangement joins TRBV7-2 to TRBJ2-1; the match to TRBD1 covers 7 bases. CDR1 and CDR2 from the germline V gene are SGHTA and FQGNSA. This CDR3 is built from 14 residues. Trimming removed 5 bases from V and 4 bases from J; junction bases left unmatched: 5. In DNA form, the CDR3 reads TGTGCCAGCAGCCCCGGGACAGCATACAATGAGCAGTTCTTC. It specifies CASSPGTAYNEQFF.

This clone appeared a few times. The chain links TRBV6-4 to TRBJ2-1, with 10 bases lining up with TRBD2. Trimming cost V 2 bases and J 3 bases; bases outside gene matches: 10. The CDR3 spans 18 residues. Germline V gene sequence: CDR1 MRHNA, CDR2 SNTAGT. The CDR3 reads CASSDRASGGKGYNEQFF. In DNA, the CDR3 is TGTGCCAGCAGTGACAGGGCTAGCGGGGGAAAAGGCTACAATGAGCAGTTCTTC.

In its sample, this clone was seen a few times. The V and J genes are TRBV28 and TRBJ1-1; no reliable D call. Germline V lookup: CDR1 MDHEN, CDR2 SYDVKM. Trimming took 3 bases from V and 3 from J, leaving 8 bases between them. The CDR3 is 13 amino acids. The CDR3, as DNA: TGTGCCAGCAGTTTCTCCGAGTACACTGAAGCTTTCTTT. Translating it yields CASSFSEYTEAFF.

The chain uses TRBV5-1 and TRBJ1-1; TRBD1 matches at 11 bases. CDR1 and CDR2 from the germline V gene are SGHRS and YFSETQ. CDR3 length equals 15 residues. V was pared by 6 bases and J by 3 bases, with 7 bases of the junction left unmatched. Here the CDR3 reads CASKDRGLTHTEAFF. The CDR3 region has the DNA TGCGCCAGCAAGGACAGGGGGCTGACTCACACTGAAGCTTTCTTT.

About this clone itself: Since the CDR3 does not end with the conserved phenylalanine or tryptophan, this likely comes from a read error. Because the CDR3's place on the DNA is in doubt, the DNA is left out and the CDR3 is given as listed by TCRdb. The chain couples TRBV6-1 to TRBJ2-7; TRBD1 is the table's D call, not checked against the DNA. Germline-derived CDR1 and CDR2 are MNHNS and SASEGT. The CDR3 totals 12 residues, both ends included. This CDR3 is CASSHLRDRVLL.

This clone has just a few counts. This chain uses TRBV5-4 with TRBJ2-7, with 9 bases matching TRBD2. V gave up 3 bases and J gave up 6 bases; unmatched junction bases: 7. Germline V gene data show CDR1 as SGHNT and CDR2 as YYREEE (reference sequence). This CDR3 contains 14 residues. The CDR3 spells CASSSGTSPREQYF. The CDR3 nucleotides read TGTGCCAGCAGCTCCGGGACTAGCCCACGCGAGCAGTACTTC.

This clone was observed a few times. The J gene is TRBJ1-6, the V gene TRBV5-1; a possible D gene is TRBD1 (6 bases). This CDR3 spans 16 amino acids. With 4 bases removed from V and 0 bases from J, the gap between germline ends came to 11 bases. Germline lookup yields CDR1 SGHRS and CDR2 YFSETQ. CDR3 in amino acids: CASSPGQSSYNSPLHF. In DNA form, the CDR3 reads TGCGCCAGCAGCCCCGGACAGAGCTCCTATAATTCACCCCTCCACTTT.

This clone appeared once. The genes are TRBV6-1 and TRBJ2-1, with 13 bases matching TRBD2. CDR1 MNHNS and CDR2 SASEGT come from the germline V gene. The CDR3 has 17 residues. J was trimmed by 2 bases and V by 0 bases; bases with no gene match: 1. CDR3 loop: CASSEATSGGAYNEQFF. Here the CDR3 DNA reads TGTGCCAGCAGTGAAGCAACTAGCGGGGGGGCCTACAATGAGCAGTTCTTC.

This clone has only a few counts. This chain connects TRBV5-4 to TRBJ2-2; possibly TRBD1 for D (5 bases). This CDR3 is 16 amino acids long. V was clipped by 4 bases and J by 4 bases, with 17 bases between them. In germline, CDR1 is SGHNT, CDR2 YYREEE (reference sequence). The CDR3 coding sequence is TGTGCCAGCAGCGTTCGGCAGGGCATCTCCACCGGGGAGCTGTTTTTT. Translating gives CASSVRQGISTGELFF.

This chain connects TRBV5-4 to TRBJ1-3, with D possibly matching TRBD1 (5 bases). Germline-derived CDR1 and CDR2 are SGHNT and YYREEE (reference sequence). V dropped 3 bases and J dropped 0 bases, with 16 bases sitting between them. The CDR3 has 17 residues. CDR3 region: CASSSSPQGLSGNTIYF. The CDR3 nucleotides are TGTGCCAGCAGCTCCTCCCCTCAGGGCCTCTCTGGAAACACCATATATTTT.

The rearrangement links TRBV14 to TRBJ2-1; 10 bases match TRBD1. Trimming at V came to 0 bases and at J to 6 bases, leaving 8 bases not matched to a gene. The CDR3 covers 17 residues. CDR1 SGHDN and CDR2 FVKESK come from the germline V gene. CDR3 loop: CASSQELGTGVGNEQFF. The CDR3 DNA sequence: TGTGCCAGCAGCCAAGAATTGGGGACAGGGGTTGGCAATGAGCAGTTCTTC.

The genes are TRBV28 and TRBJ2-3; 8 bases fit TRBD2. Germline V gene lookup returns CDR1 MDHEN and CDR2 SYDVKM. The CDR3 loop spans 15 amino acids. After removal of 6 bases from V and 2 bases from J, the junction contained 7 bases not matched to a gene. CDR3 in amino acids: CASRPAGDPTDTQYF. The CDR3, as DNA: TGTGCCAGCAGACCAGCGGGGGACCCCACAGATACGCAGTATTTT.

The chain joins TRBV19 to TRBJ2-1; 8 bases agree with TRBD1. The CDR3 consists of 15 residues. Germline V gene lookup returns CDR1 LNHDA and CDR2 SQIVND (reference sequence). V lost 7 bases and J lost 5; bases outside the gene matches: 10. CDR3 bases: TGTGCCAGTACAAAGGACAGGGAGTTCAACAATGAGCAGTTCTTC. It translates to CASTKDREFNNEQFF.

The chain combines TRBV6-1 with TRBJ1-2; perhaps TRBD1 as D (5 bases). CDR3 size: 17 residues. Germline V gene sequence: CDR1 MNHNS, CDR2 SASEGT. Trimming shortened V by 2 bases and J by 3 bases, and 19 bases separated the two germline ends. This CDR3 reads CASSESLAGRHYYGYTF. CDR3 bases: TGTGCCAGCAGTGAAAGCCTTGCGGGACGACATTACTATGGCTACACCTTC.

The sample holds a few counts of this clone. CDR3 sequence reads: CASSDPGFYEQYF. CDR3 bases: TGTGCCAGCAGTGACCCAGGGTTCTACGAGCAGTACTTC. The chain uses TRBV2 and TRBJ2-7; TRBD1 is a possible D gene (5 bases). The germline CDR1 and CDR2 sequences are SNHLY and FYNNEI. With 3 bases removed from V and 3 bases from J, the gap between germline ends came to 9 bases. This CDR3 comprises 13 residues.

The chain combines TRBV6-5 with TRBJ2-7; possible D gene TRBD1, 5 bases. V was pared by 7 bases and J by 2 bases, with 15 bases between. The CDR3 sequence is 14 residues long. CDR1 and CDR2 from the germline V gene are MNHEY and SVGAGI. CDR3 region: CASTWTRQTYEQYF. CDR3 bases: TGTGCCAGCACGTGGACCCGACAGACCTACGAGCAGTACTTC.

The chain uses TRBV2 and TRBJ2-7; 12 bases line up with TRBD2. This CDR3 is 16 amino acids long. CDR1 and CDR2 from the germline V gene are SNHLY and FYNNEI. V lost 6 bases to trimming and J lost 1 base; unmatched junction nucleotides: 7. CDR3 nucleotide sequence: TGTGCCAGCAGAATCTCCGGGACTAGCGGGTCCTACGAGCAGTACTTC. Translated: CASRISGTSGSYEQYF.

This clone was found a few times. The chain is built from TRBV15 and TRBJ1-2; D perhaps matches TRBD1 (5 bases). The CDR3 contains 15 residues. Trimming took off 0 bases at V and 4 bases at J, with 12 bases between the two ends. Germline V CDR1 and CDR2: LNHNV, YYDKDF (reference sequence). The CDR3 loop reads CATSRDHETAYGYTF. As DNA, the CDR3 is TGTGCCACCAGCAGAGATCATGAGACAGCCTATGGCTACACCTTC. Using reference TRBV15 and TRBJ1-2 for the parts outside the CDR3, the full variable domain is DAMVIQNPRYQVTQFGKPVTLSCSQTLNHNVMYWYQQKSSQAPKLLFHYYDKDFNNEADTPDNFQSRRPNTSFCFLDIRSPGLGDTAMYLCATSRDHETAYGYTFGSGTRLTVV.

The CDR3 sequence is CASSTGGGNEQFF. CDR3 in DNA: TGCGCCAGCTCCACGGGGGGGGGCAATGAGCAGTTCTTC. This chain links TRBV10-1 with TRBJ2-1; 8 bases align to TRBD2. CDR3 length: 13 amino acids. The V segment lost 8 bases and the J segment 6 bases; nucleotides outside the gene matches: 6. CDR1 WNHNN and CDR2 SYGVQD come from the germline V gene (reference sequence).

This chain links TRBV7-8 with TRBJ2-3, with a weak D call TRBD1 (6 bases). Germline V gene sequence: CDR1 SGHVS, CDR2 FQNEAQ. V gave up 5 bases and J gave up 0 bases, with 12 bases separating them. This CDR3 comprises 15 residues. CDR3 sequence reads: CASSLMGASTDTQYF. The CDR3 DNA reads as TGTGCCAGCAGCCTGATGGGGGCCAGCACAGATACGCAGTATTTT.

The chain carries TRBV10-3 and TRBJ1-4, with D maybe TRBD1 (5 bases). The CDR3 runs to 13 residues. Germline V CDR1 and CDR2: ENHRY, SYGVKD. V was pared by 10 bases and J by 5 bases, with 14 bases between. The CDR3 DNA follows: TGTGCCACAAGCGGGACCTCAAATGAAAAACTGTTTTTT. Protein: CATSGTSNEKLFF.

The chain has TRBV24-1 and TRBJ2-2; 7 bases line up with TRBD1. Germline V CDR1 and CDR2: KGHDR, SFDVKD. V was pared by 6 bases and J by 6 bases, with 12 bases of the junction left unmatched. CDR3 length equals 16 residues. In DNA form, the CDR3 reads TGTGCCACCAGTCACTCATACGGGACAGTGGCCGGGGAGCTGTTTTTT. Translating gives CATSHSYGTVAGELFF.

As DNA, the CDR3 is TGTGCCAGCTCCCAGATACGGGTCTCCTACGAGCAGTACTTC. Translation gives CASSQIRVSYEQYF. The J gene is TRBJ2-7, the V gene TRBV6-6; D is ambiguous. With 8 bases removed from V and 0 bases from J, the gap between germline ends came to 14 bases. Germline lookup yields CDR1 MNHNY and CDR2 SVGAGI (reference sequence). This CDR3 has 14 amino acids.

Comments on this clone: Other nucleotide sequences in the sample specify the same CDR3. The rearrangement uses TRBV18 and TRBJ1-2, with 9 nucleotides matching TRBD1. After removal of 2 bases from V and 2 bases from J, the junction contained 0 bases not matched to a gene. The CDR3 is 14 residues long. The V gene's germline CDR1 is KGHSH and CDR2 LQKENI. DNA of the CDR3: TGTGCCAGCTCACCAGACAGGGGGAACTATGGCTACACCTTC. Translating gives CASSPDRGNYGYTF.

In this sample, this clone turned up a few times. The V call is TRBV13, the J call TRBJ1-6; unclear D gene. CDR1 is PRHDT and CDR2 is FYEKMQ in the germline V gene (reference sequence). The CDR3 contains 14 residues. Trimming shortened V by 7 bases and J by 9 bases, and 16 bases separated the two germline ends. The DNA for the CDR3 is TGTGCCAGCACCGAGAAGCGGTTGGGTTCACCCCTCCACTTT. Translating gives CASTEKRLGSPLHF.

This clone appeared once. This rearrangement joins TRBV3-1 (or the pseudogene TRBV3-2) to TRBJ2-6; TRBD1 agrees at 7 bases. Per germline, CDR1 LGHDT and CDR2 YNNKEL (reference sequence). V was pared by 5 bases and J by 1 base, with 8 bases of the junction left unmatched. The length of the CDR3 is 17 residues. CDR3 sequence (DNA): TGTGCCAGCAGCACCCGGGACAGCCCGTCTGGGGCCAACGTCCTGACTTTC. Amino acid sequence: CASSTRDSPSGANVLTF.

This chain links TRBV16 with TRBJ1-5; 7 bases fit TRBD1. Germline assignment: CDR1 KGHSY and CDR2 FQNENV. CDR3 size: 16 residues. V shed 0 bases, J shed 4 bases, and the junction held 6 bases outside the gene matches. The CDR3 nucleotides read TGTGCCAGCAGCCAATCGGTAGGGGGCGGGAATCAGCCCCAGCATTTT. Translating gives CASSQSVGGGNQPQHF.

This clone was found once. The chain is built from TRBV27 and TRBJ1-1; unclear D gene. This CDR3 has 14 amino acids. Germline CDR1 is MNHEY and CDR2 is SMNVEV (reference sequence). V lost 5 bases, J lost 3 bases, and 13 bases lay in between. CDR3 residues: CASSNPPEDTEAFF. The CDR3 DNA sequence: TGTGCCAGCAGTAATCCGCCTGAGGACACTGAAGCTTTCTTT.

The chain's CDR3 is CASSDGAGGEQFF. The CDR3 bases are TGTGCCAGCAGTGATGGAGCCGGGGGTGAGCAGTTCTTC. The rearrangement links TRBV25-1 to TRBJ2-1; D is perhaps TRBD2 (6 bases). V shed 3 bases and J shed 9 bases, with 12 bases lying between them. The CDR3 is 13 amino acids. Germline-derived CDR1 and CDR2 are MGHDK and SYGVNS.